A selection of T cell receptor beta chains follows, all from one sample in a study of CD8 T cells in Susac syndrome. Via MiXCR, TCRdb re-called the immunoSEQ multiplex PCR reads, giving one row per CDR3 protein. The data show 110,000 to 150,000 distinct CDR3 sequences, 85% to 95% seen once. The specimen was CD8+ T cells from PBMCs. The receptors come from a human donor in good health. CDR3s include the opening cysteine and the closing phenylalanine or tryptophan. D genes are given only for firm matches.

>TRBJ2-1|TRBV21-1|NA
TGTGCCAGCAGCAAAAAAGGAGATACTAGCGGGAGATGTAATGAGCAGTTCTTC
CASSKKGDTSGRCNEQFF
>TRBJ1-1|TRBV19|NA
TGTGCCAGTAGTGGGGGACCGAACACTGAAGCTTTCTTT
CASSGGPNTEAFF
>TRBJ1-1|TRBV27|NA
TGTGCCAGCAGTGGTGGACGGGGGAACACTGAAGCTTTCTTT
CASSGGRGNTEAFF
>TRBJ2-3|TRBV6-2/TRBV6-3|TRBD2
TGTGCCAGCAGTTACATCGGTAGCGGGATGTCAATAACGCAGTATTTT
CASSYIGSGMSITQYF
>TRBJ2-1|TRBV27|NA
TGTGCCAGCAGTTCTCTAGCCCGAGGAGATGAGCAGTTCTTC
CASSSLARGDEQFF
>TRBJ2-1|TRBV14|TRBD2
TGTGCCAGCAGCCAAGTAATTTCCAGCGGGAGGTTGTACAATGAGCAGTTCTTC
CASSQVISSGRLYNEQFF
>TRBJ2-3|TRBV5-4|NA
TGTGCCAGCAGCTTGGACAGGGTTGGCACAGATACGCAGTATTTT
CASSLDRVGTDTQYF
>TRBJ2-1|TRBV9|NA
TGTGCCAGCAGCGTAGGAGGTAGCGGTCTCAATGAGCAGTTCTTC
CASSVGGSGLNEQFF
>TRBJ2-1|TRBV27|NA
TGTGCCAGCAGTTTCGCTGCCGAGTTAGCTTCCTATGAGCAGTTCTTC
CASSFAAELASYEQFF
>TRBJ2-1|TRBV4-3|NA
TGCGCCAGCAGTCCGGGGGCTCTCTACAATGAGCAGTTCTTC
CASSPGALYNEQFF
>TRBJ2-3|TRBV20-1|NA
TGCACCTGTAGCGATACGCAGTATTTT
CTCSDTQYF
>TRBJ2-5|TRBV28|NA
TGTGCCAGCAGTGGTTCGCGGATTTGGGAGACCCAGTACTTC
CASSGSRIWETQYF
>TRBJ2-7|TRBV4-1|NA
TGCGCCAGCAGCCAAGACCGGCAGGGGCCGTACTCCTACGAGCAGTACTTC
CASSQDRQGPYSYEQYF
>TRBJ2-3|TRBV4-2|NA
TGTGCCAGCAGCCAAGGAGTCGCGGGGAGAGATACGCAGTATTTT
CASSQGVAGRDTQYF
>TRBJ2-5|TRBV27|TRBD2
TGTGCCAGCAGTATCGGGACTAGCGGCATCTATGGGACCCAGTACTTC
CASSIGTSGIYGTQYF
>TRBJ2-2|TRBV2|NA
TGTGCCAGCAGTGGCCTAGACAGCACCGGGGAGCTGTTTTTT
CASSGLDSTGELFF